Each of the 8 T cell receptor beta chains below was sequenced from the same sample in a study of cytomegalovirus exposure and HLA in healthy donors. PCR amplification relied on 60 Vbeta primers (plus 13 Jbeta primers). Using immunoSEQ multiplex PCR, the repertoire was profiled, and TCRdb retains in-frame clones only, with some absent. The sample gives 40,000 to 55,000 clones, 55% to 75% of which show up once; around 3.4% is in the top ten. The sample taken for sequencing was PBMCs. These receptors were taken from a woman in her thirties in good health and CMV-seronegative.

J is TRBJ2-1 and V is TRBV6-4; D remains unclear. Looked up from germline, CDR1 is MRHNA and CDR2 is SNTAGT. Trimming cost V 5 bases and J 5 bases, with 10 bases left between them. This CDR3 is built from 13 residues. CDR3 amino acids: CASSSDSNNEQFF. The DNA for the CDR3 is TGTGCCAGCAGTAGCGACTCAAACAATGAGCAGTTCTTC.

V is TRBV13 and J is TRBJ2-1; TRBD2 matches 9 bases. The V gene end was trimmed by 5 bases and the J gene end by 8 bases; junction bases not matched to a gene: 13. Germline CDR1 reads PRHDT; CDR2 reads FYEKMQ (reference sequence). The CDR3 contains 16 residues. CDR3 residues: CASSPLAGVRQYEQFF. DNA for the CDR3: TGTGCCAGCAGCCCCTTAGCGGGAGTCCGTCAGTATGAGCAGTTCTTC. The variable domain in full, completed from reference TRBV13 and TRBJ2-1, reads AAGVIQSPRHLIKEKRETATLKCYPIPRHDTVYWYQQGPGQDPQFLISFYEKMQSDKGSIPDRFSAQQFSDYHSELNMSSLELGDSALYFCASSPLAGVRQYEQFFGPGTRLTVL.

The V gene is TRBV28, the J gene TRBJ2-7; 9 bases align to TRBD2. Trimming removed 7 bases from V and 2 bases from J; junction bases left unmatched: 6. Germline CDR1 MDHEN, CDR2 SYDVKM. The CDR3 is 14 amino acids. Here the CDR3 DNA reads TGTGCCAGCAAGAATAGCGGGAGTGCCTACGAGCAGTACTTC. Protein product: CASKNSGSAYEQYF. Combining the CDR3 with reference TRBV28 and TRBJ2-7 gives the whole variable domain DVKVTQSSRYLVKRTGEKVFLECVQDMDHENMFWYRQDPGLGLRLIYFSYDVKMKEKGDIPEGYSVSREKKERFSLILESASTNQTSMYLCASKNSGSAYEQYFGPGTRLTVT.

This chain links TRBV5-4 with TRBJ2-7; D uncertain. Germline CDR1 SGHNT, CDR2 YYREEE (reference sequence). This CDR3 spans 13 amino acids. V dropped 4 bases and J dropped 3 bases, with 11 bases sitting between them. CDR3 sequence reads: CASSVDGDYEQYF. CDR3 nucleotide sequence: TGTGCCAGCAGCGTGGACGGTGACTACGAGCAGTACTTC.

This clone was detected once. The rearrangement uses TRBV29-1 and TRBJ2-7, with TRBD2 as a possible D gene (5 bases). Trimming removed 1 base at V and 6 bases at J, with 13 bases between. The CDR3 runs 13 residues. The germline V gene has CDR1 SQVTM and CDR2 ANQGSEA. The CDR3 DNA reads as TGCAGCGTTGAAGGGCAGGACTTTGGCGAGCAGTACTTC. It encodes CSVEGQDFGEQYF.

The chain combines TRBV15 with TRBJ1-2; a possible D gene is TRBD1 (6 bases). The CDR3 has 14 amino acids. The V end lost 0 bases, the J end lost 5 bases, and 10 bases lay between the germline ends. Germline V lookup: CDR1 LNHNV, CDR2 YYDKDF (reference sequence). In nucleotides, the CDR3 is TGTGCCACCAGCAGAGATGGCAGGGGTTATGGCTACACCTTC. Translation: CATSRDGRGYGYTF.

The chain carries TRBV11-2 and TRBJ1-1; D possibly corresponds to TRBD1 (6 bases). V was pared by 5 bases and J by 0 bases, with 19 bases between. This CDR3 has 17 amino acids. Germline V gives CDR1 SGHAT, CDR2 FQNNGV. CDR3 bases: TGTGCCAGCAGCATCCTAAGGCCAGGGGATATGAACACTGAAGCTTTCTTT. The encoded protein is CASSILRPGDMNTEAFF.

The chain uses TRBV4-2 and TRBJ1-1; 9 bases are shared with TRBD1. Germline V gives CDR1 LGHNA, CDR2 YNFKEQ. CDR3 length: 15 residues. The V gene end was trimmed by 3 bases and the J gene end by 4 bases; junction bases not matched to a gene: 6. The CDR3 loop reads CASSQGQGEGTEAFF. Here the CDR3 DNA reads TGTGCCAGCAGCCAGGGACAGGGTGAAGGCACTGAAGCTTTCTTT.